Shown below are 23 T cell receptor beta chains from a single sample sequenced in a study of blood T cell repertoires in COVID-19. The method was immunoSEQ multiplex PCR; TCRdb's version includes in-frame clones alone and lacks a portion of them. The sample records over 600,000 clones, 70% to 90% being singletons. The sample comprised peripheral blood. The source is a woman younger than 35 with acute or convalescent COVID-19.

The rearrangement joins TRBV7-8 to TRBJ1-1; no clear D. V was trimmed by 2 bases and J by 0 bases, leaving 10 bases between them. CDR1 is SGHVS, CDR2 FQNEAQ, per germline. CDR3 size: 15 residues. Here the CDR3 reads CASSLRVQLNTEAFF. CDR3 sequence (DNA): TGTGCCAGCAGCTTACGTGTACAGTTGAACACTGAAGCTTTCTTT.

This clone showed up just a few times. This chain uses TRBV25-1 with TRBJ1-1; 7 nucleotides match TRBD1. V lost 3 bases and J lost 3; bases outside the gene matches: 7. The CDR3 length is 15 residues. CDR1 and CDR2 from the germline V gene are MGHDK and SYGVNS. In DNA form, the CDR3 reads TGTGCCAGCAGTGATTATCCAGGGGGGCACACTGAAGCTTTCTTT. It is translated as CASSDYPGGHTEAFF.

The chain is built from TRBV1 and TRBJ2-3; TRBD1 is the table's D call and was not checked against the DNA. TRBV1 is annotated as a pseudogene. The CDR3 runs to 12 residues. In DNA form, the CDR3 reads TGCACCAGGACAGGGATCACAGATACGCAGTATTTT. Residues: CTRTGITDTQYF.

The chain carries TRBV2 and TRBJ2-3; D perhaps matches TRBD2 (6 bases). V gave up 9 bases and J gave up 4 bases, with 8 bases separating them. This CDR3 is 11 amino acids long. Germline V CDR1 and CDR2: SNHLY, FYNNEI. The CDR3 bases are TGTGCCAGGAGACTAGCAGATACGCAGTATTTT. Protein: CARRLADTQYF. The whole variable domain, filled in from reference TRBV2 and TRBJ2-3, reads EPEVTQTPSHQVTQMGQEVILRCVPISNHLYFYWYRQILGQKVEFLVSFYNNEISEKSEIFDDQFSVERPDGSNFTLKIRSTKLEDSAMYFCARRLADTQYFGPGTRLTVL.

The J gene is TRBJ1-5, the V gene TRBV4-3; 7 bases align to TRBD1. The CDR3 runs to 15 residues. V shed 0 bases and J 5 bases; nucleotides not matched to a gene: 4. In germline, CDR1 is LGHNA, CDR2 YSLEER. The CDR3 DNA is TGCGCCAGCAGCCAAGAGGCACAGGGGTATCAGCCCCAGCATTTT. The encoded protein is CASSQEAQGYQPQHF.

V and J are TRBV29-1 and TRBJ1-5; tentative D call: TRBD1 (5 bases). Between the trimmed V and J ends, which lost 4 bases and 2 bases, there was a span of 9 bases. This CDR3 has 13 residues. From germline, CDR1 is SQVTM and CDR2 ANQGSEA. The CDR3 loop is CSVAAGGNQPQHF. CDR3 coding DNA: TGCAGCGTTGCCGCGGGGGGCAATCAGCCCCAGCATTTT.

J is TRBJ1-1 and V is TRBV20-1; D ambiguous. V was shortened by 3 bases and J by 8 bases, with 10 bases between the two germline ends. The CDR3 covers 11 residues. Germline V gene data show CDR1 as DFQATT and CDR2 as SNEGSKA (reference sequence). The CDR3 nucleotides read TGCAGTGCTAGCGAACAGATGGAAGCTTTCTTT. This encodes CSASEQMEAFF.

The chain carries TRBV5-1 and TRBJ1-2; TRBD1 might be the D (6 bases). From germline, CDR1 is SGHRS and CDR2 YFSETQ. This CDR3 has 16 amino acids. The V gene lost 4 bases and the J gene lost 8 bases, with 24 bases spanning the gap. CDR3 coding DNA: TGCGCCAGCAGCCGGTGGCCACAGGGAGATTTATCGGGCTACACCTTC. Translating it yields CASSRWPQGDLSGYTF.

This clone was seen just once. V gene TRBV4-3 combines with J gene TRBJ1-1; 7 bases fit TRBD1. V was clipped by 0 bases and J by 1 base; unmatched bases: 8. The CDR3 loop spans 17 amino acids. From germline, CDR1 is LGHNA and CDR2 YSLEER. The CDR3 region is CASSQERSGTENTEAFF. DNA of the CDR3: TGCGCCAGCAGCCAAGAAAGATCGGGGACAGAGAACACTGAAGCTTTCTTT.

V usage is TRBV19 and J usage is TRBJ1-2; 8 bases agree with TRBD1. Germline loops: CDR1 LNHDA, CDR2 SQIVND (reference sequence). The CDR3 runs 15 residues. With V trimmed by 6 bases and J by 0 bases, 6 bases remained unmatched. The CDR3 loop is CASRDRTGTNYGYTF. CDR3 nucleotide sequence: TGTGCCAGTAGGGATCGGACAGGGACTAACTATGGCTACACCTTC. Full variable domain (missing parts from reference TRBV19 and TRBJ1-2): DGGITQSPKYLFRKEGQNVTLSCEQNLNHDAMYWYRQDPGQGLRLIYYSQIVNDFQKGDIAEGYSVSREKKESFPLTVTSAQKNPTAFYLCASRDRTGTNYGYTFGSGTRLTVV.

This clone appeared once. V gene TRBV18 combines with J gene TRBJ1-2; no clear D. The V gene lost 0 bases and the J gene lost 1 base, with 3 bases spanning the gap. The CDR3 consists of 13 residues. Germline CDR1 and CDR2: KGHSH and LQKENI. Written as DNA, the CDR3 is TGTGCCAGCTCACCACCTCTTAACTATGGCTACACCTTC. Translated, it gives CASSPPLNYGYTF.

As for this clone: Other DNA sequences of this sample code for an identical CDR3. J is TRBJ2-7 and V is TRBV5-1, with TRBD2 matching 9 bases. The V segment lost 0 bases and the J segment 1 base; nucleotides outside the gene matches: 5. Germline CDR1 SGHRS, CDR2 YFSETQ. The CDR3 runs 16 residues. CDR3 region: CASSLEAGGSSYEQYF. The CDR3 DNA reads as TGCGCCAGCAGCTTGGAAGCGGGGGGATCTTCCTACGAGCAGTACTTC. Combining the CDR3 with reference TRBV5-1 and TRBJ2-7 gives the whole variable domain KAGVTQTPRYLIKTRGQQVTLSCSPISGHRSVSWYQQTPGQGLQFLFEYFSETQRNKGNFPGRFSGRQFSNSRSEMNVSTLELGDSALYLCASSLEAGGSSYEQYFGPGTRLTVT.

The chain carries TRBV6-5 and TRBJ2-5, with TRBD1 matching 7 bases. Germline lookup yields CDR1 MNHEY and CDR2 SVGAGI. This CDR3 has 14 residues. Trimming took 5 bases from V and 5 from J; bases not matched to a gene: 8. The CDR3 nucleotides read TGTGCCAGCAGTCACAGGGGAGCTCGGGAGACCCAGTACTTC. It yields the protein CASSHRGARETQYF.

V usage is TRBV27 and J usage is TRBJ2-7, with D unresolved. The germline V and J ends were trimmed by 10 bases and 3 bases, with 19 bases remaining between them. This CDR3 region has 14 residues. The germline V gene has CDR1 MNHEY and CDR2 SMNVEV (reference sequence). The CDR3 reads CATLLAAGHYEQYF. CDR3 DNA: TGTGCCACCCTTCTCGCGGCCGGCCACTACGAGCAGTACTTC.

The chain carries TRBV6-5 and TRBJ1-2, with 7 bases lining up with TRBD1. This CDR3 contains 15 residues. With V trimmed by 7 bases and J by 6 bases, 14 bases remained unmatched. Germline V gives CDR1 MNHEY, CDR2 SVGAGI. CDR3 amino acids: CASTEFPGQSDGYTF. The DNA of the CDR3 is TGTGCCAGCACAGAATTCCCGGGACAGTCCGATGGCTACACCTTC.

The chain couples TRBV6-4 to TRBJ2-3; maybe TRBD2 (6 bases). The CDR3 has 14 residues. The germline V gene has CDR1 MRHNA and CDR2 SNTAGT. Trimming pared 3 bases from V and 3 bases from J, leaving 10 bases between. The CDR3: CASSEASATDTQYF. Here the CDR3 DNA reads TGTGCCAGCAGTGAGGCTAGCGCAACAGATACGCAGTATTTT.

The chain uses TRBV25-1 and TRBJ1-5, with D tentatively TRBD1 (5 bases). The V end lost 2 bases, the J end lost 7 bases, and 18 bases lay between the germline ends. Germline V gene data show CDR1 as MGHDK and CDR2 as SYGVNS. The CDR3 totals 16 residues. The CDR3: CASSEGGGGFGQPQHF. Written as DNA, the CDR3 is TGTGCCAGCAGTGAAGGGGGAGGAGGATTCGGACAGCCCCAGCATTTT.

In its sample, this clone was seen a few times. The gene calls are TRBV6-2 or TRBV6-3 and TRBJ2-1; TRBD2 agrees at 12 bases. The CDR3 extends over 18 amino acids. Per germline, CDR1 MNHEY and CDR2 SVGEGT. Trimming at V came to 2 bases and at J to 10 bases, leaving 15 bases not matched to a gene. CDR3 sequence (DNA): TGTGCCAGCAGTTACCAAGGAGGCGCGGCTAGCGGGGGGGCAGAGCAGTTCTTC. Its protein is CASSYQGGAASGGAEQFF.

V gene TRBV7-6 combines with J gene TRBJ2-6; TRBD1 aligns across 11 bases. V trimming: 4 bases; J trimming: 0 bases; junction bases outside the gene matches: 8. The CDR3 covers 19 residues. Germline V gene lookup returns CDR1 SGHVS and CDR2 FNYEAQ. The CDR3 region is CASSSLLGTGGSGANVLTF. Here the CDR3 DNA reads TGTGCCAGCAGCTCCCTCCTGGGGACAGGGGGCTCTGGGGCCAACGTCCTGACTTTC.

The chain uses TRBV9 and TRBJ1-1; 12 bases fit TRBD1. This CDR3 contains 19 residues. With 4 bases clipped from V and 0 bases from J, the junction kept 13 bases outside the gene matches. CDR1 is SGDLS and CDR2 is YYNGEE in the germline V gene. CDR3 residues: CASSQRRWDRGRMNTEAFF. The CDR3 DNA reads as TGTGCCAGCAGCCAAAGGAGGTGGGACAGGGGGCGGATGAACACTGAAGCTTTCTTT.

This clone has only one observation. The CDR3 protein is CASSPEATGYGYTF. The CDR3 nucleotides read TGTGCCAGCAGCCCGGAGGCTACGGGTTATGGCTACACCTTC. The chain couples TRBV7-9 to TRBJ1-2, with unresolved D. There are 14 residues in the CDR3. Trimming took 5 bases from V and 5 from J, leaving 15 bases between them. The germline V gene has CDR1 SEHNR and CDR2 FQNEAQ (reference sequence).

There are a few counts of this clone. The rearrangement uses TRBV5-4 and TRBJ1-2; 9 bases align to TRBD1. Germline values: CDR1 SGHNT, CDR2 YYREEE (reference sequence). The CDR3 is made up of 16 amino acids. V lost 0 bases, J lost 3 bases, and 6 bases stayed unmatched. CDR3 loop: CASSLAHRGRDYGYTF. The CDR3 nucleotides are TGTGCCAGCAGCTTGGCACACAGGGGGCGGGACTATGGCTACACCTTC.

The chain carries TRBV7-9 and TRBJ1-1; TRBD1 matches 7 bases. V lost 5 bases, J lost 0 bases, and 6 bases stayed unmatched. CDR1 and CDR2 (germline): SEHNR, FQNEAQ (reference sequence). CDR3 size: 15 residues. The CDR3 is CASSPWDSLNTEAFF. The CDR3 region has the DNA TGTGCCAGCAGCCCCTGGGACAGCTTGAACACTGAAGCTTTCTTT.